A selection of T cell receptor beta chains follows, all from one sample in a study of cytomegalovirus exposure and HLA in healthy donors. The table came from immunoSEQ multiplex PCR; TCRdb's copy has only in-frame clones and leaves some out. The sample includes 80,000 to 95,000 clones. The specimen sequenced was PBMCs. The receptors originated from a man aged 45-65 years in good health and CMV-seropositive. Each CDR3 is given with its conserved first and last residue. A D gene is named only where the DNA matches it firmly.

J gene: TRBJ1-2; V gene: TRBV11-2; D gene: TRBD1; CDR3 DNA: TGTGCCAGCAGCTTAGAAAGACAGGGACATGGCTACACCTTC; CDR3 protein: CASSLERQGHGYTF
J gene: TRBJ2-5; V gene: TRBV5-1; D gene: TRBD2; CDR3 DNA: TGCGCCAGCAGCGCCGGCGGGGGAGAGACCCAGTACTTC; CDR3 protein: CASSAGGGETQYF
J gene: TRBJ2-1; V gene: TRBV18; D gene: TRBD2; CDR3 DNA: TGTGCCAGCTCACAAGGACTAGCGGGAGGGCTCTACAATGAGCAGTTCTTC; CDR3 protein: CASSQGLAGGLYNEQFF
J gene: TRBJ2-5; V gene: TRBV6-5; D gene: .; CDR3 DNA: TGTGCCAGCAAAAGGTTAGGAGCGGAGACCCAGTACTTC; CDR3 protein: CASKRLGAETQYF
J gene: TRBJ2-7; V gene: TRBV9; D gene: .; CDR3 DNA: TGTGCCAGCAGCGTGGGCTTAGGATGGACCTACGAGCAGTACTTC; CDR3 protein: CASSVGLGWTYEQYF
J gene: TRBJ1-1; V gene: TRBV6-5; D gene: TRBD1; CDR3 DNA: TGTGCCAGCAGTTCTCAGACAGGGTTGCGCCGTCGAGCTTTCTTT; CDR3 protein: CASSSQTGLRRRAFF
J gene: TRBJ2-5; V gene: TRBV7-2; D gene: TRBD2; CDR3 DNA: TGTGCCAGCAGCGCCGCGGGAGGGCCGCCAGGAGAGACCCAGTACTTC; CDR3 protein: CASSAAGGPPGETQYF
J gene: TRBJ2-2; V gene: TRBV4-2; D gene: .; CDR3 DNA: TGTGCCAGCAGCCAAGCCAGGGGTTACACCGGGGAGCTGTTTTTT; CDR3 protein: CASSQARGYTGELFF
J gene: TRBJ1-2; V gene: TRBV27; D gene: TRBD1; CDR3 DNA: TGTGCCAGCAGTTTATCGAGGGGACAGGGGACCTATGGCTACACCTTC; CDR3 protein: CASSLSRGQGTYGYTF
J gene: TRBJ2-1; V gene: TRBV30; D gene: TRBD2; CDR3 DNA: TGTGCCTGGAGTGTGGGACTAGCAGTTGAGCAGTTCTTC; CDR3 protein: CAWSVGLAVEQFF
J gene: TRBJ1-2; V gene: TRBV5-4; D gene: TRBD1; CDR3 DNA: TGTGCCAGCAGCCCAGAAGGGGGCGCACACTATGGCTACACCTTC; CDR3 protein: CASSPEGGAHYGYTF
J gene: TRBJ1-5; V gene: TRBV2; D gene: TRBD1; CDR3 DNA: TGTGCCAGCAGGGGGACAGCTCGGCAGCCCCAGCATTTT; CDR3 protein: CASRGTARQPQHF
J gene: TRBJ2-7; V gene: TRBV29-1; D gene: .; CDR3 DNA: TGCAGCGGGTCGCAGGGGAATATTTACGAGCAGTACTTC; CDR3 protein: CSGSQGNIYEQYF
J gene: TRBJ1-5; V gene: TRBV7-8; D gene: .; CDR3 DNA: TGTGCCAGCAGCTCCCGGGACTTAAATCAGCCCCAGCATTTT; CDR3 protein: CASSSRDLNQPQHF
J gene: TRBJ2-5; V gene: TRBV5-1; D gene: .; CDR3 DNA: TGCGCCAGCAGCTTAGGGACATCAGGGGAGACCCAGTACTTC; CDR3 protein: CASSLGTSGETQYF
J gene: TRBJ2-3; V gene: TRBV5-1; D gene: TRBD2; CDR3 DNA: TGCGCCAGCAATAGCGGGAGGGCCACAGATACGCAGTATTTT; CDR3 protein: CASNSGRATDTQYF
J gene: TRBJ2-1; V gene: TRBV7-2; D gene: .; CDR3 DNA: TGTGCCAGCAGTCAGCCCCAGAGCGCCGAGCAGTTCTTC; CDR3 protein: CASSQPQSAEQFF
J gene: TRBJ1-1; V gene: TRBV4-1; D gene: .; CDR3 DNA: TGCGCCAGCAGCCAGGCAGTCAACACTGAAGCTTTCTTT; CDR3 protein: CASSQAVNTEAFF
J gene: TRBJ2-7; V gene: TRBV2; D gene: TRBD1; CDR3 DNA: TGTGCCAGCAGTGGGGGACAGGGGTTCTCCGAGCAGTACTTC; CDR3 protein: CASSGGQGFSEQYF
J gene: TRBJ2-1; V gene: TRBV30; D gene: .; CDR3 DNA: TGTGCCTGGAATAAACAGTTCAATGAGCAGTTCTTC; CDR3 protein: CAWNKQFNEQFF
J gene: TRBJ2-1; V gene: TRBV7-8; D gene: .; CDR3 DNA: TGTGCCAGCAGCCCCTCCTTAGCCGACTCCTACAATGAGCAGTTCTTC; CDR3 protein: CASSPSLADSYNEQFF
J gene: TRBJ2-3; V gene: TRBV4-1; D gene: TRBD2; CDR3 DNA: TGCGCCAGCAGCCAACCTGGACTAGCGTCCATAGAAGATACGCAGTATTTT; CDR3 protein: CASSQPGLASIEDTQYF
J gene: TRBJ2-7; V gene: TRBV7-2; D gene: .; CDR3 DNA: TGTGCCAGCAGCACCCTAGCGTGGAGCTCCTACGAGCAGTACTTC; CDR3 protein: CASSTLAWSSYEQYF
J gene: TRBJ2-2; V gene: TRBV5-4; D gene: .; CDR3 DNA: TGTGCCAGCAGCCCTGGCGGGAACCTTAACACCGGGGAGCTGTTTTTT; CDR3 protein: CASSPGGNLNTGELFF
J gene: TRBJ2-2; V gene: TRBV25-1; D gene: .; CDR3 DNA: TGTGCCAGCAGTGACAGGGAAATTACCGGGGAGCTGTTTTTT; CDR3 protein: CASSDREITGELFF
J gene: TRBJ1-1; V gene: TRBV19; D gene: TRBD1; CDR3 DNA: TGTGCCAGTAGTTGGGACAGCCAGAACACTGAAGCTTTCTTT; CDR3 protein: CASSWDSQNTEAFF
J gene: TRBJ2-6; V gene: TRBV2; D gene: .; CDR3 DNA: TGTGCCAGCAGTGCAACGGCTGGGGCCAACGTCCTGACTTTC; CDR3 protein: CASSATAGANVLTF
J gene: TRBJ2-3; V gene: TRBV7-2; D gene: .; CDR3 DNA: TGTGCCAGCAGTAACCCCGTTGGCCAAACAGATACGCAGTATTTT; CDR3 protein: CASSNPVGQTDTQYF
J gene: TRBJ2-3; V gene: TRBV5-5; D gene: TRBD1; CDR3 DNA: TGTGCCAGCAGCTTAGAGGGACAGGGAGGCGATACGCAGTATTTT; CDR3 protein: CASSLEGQGGDTQYF
J gene: TRBJ2-1; V gene: TRBV4-3; D gene: .; CDR3 DNA: TGCGCCAGCAGCCAAGATAGGAGGGGTTCCTACAATGAGCAGTTCTTC; CDR3 protein: CASSQDRRGSYNEQFF
J gene: TRBJ2-1; V gene: TRBV25-1; D gene: TRBD2; CDR3 DNA: TGTGCAAGTCTAGCGGGAGCGGGCGTTGAGCAGTTCTTC; CDR3 protein: CASLAGAGVEQFF
J gene: TRBJ1-2; V gene: TRBV6-5; D gene: TRBD1; CDR3 DNA: TGTGCCAGCAGTTACTCGGGACAGGGGGCAGGATATGGCTACACCTTC; CDR3 protein: CASSYSGQGAGYGYTF
J gene: TRBJ1-4; V gene: TRBV2; D gene: .; CDR3 DNA: TGTGCCAGCAGCCGACAGAGCTACAATGAAAAACTGTTTTTT; CDR3 protein: CASSRQSYNEKLFF
J gene: TRBJ2-5; V gene: TRBV29-1; D gene: TRBD2; CDR3 DNA: TGCAGCGTTGAATGGACTAGCGGGAGCGAGACCCAGTACTTC; CDR3 protein: CSVEWTSGSETQYF
J gene: TRBJ1-5; V gene: TRBV27; D gene: TRBD1; CDR3 DNA: TGTGCCAGCAGTTCGGGACAGGGTCTCGGCAATCAGCCCCAGCATTTT; CDR3 protein: CASSSGQGLGNQPQHF
J gene: TRBJ1-5; V gene: TRBV5-5; D gene: TRBD1; CDR3 DNA: TGTGCCAGCAGCACTAGCCTCACAGGGGGTCGCGATCAGCCCCAGCATTTT; CDR3 protein: CASSTSLTGGRDQPQHF
J gene: TRBJ2-1; V gene: TRBV25-1; D gene: TRBD2; CDR3 DNA: TGTGCCAGCAGTGAATATCATAGCGGGAGTAGGAATGAGCAGTTCTTC; CDR3 protein: CASSEYHSGSRNEQFF
J gene: TRBJ2-1; V gene: TRBV7-2; D gene: TRBD2; CDR3 DNA: TGTGCCAGCAGCTTAGCGCGCGGGAGGGGGGTCAATGAGCAGTTCTTC; CDR3 protein: CASSLARGRGVNEQFF
J gene: TRBJ1-1; V gene: TRBV6-6; D gene: .; CDR3 DNA: TGTGCCAGCTCCCGGACAGTCTCGAACACTGAAGCTTTCTTT; CDR3 protein: CASSRTVSNTEAFF
J gene: TRBJ2-3; V gene: TRBV7-2; D gene: TRBD1; CDR3 DNA: TGTGCCAGCAGCTGGACAGGGGGTGGTACAGATACGCAGTATTTT; CDR3 protein: CASSWTGGGTDTQYF
J gene: TRBJ2-7; V gene: TRBV30; D gene: TRBD2; CDR3 DNA: TGTGCCTGGCTCCGCTGGCGTAGCGGGAGGAGCTCCTACGAGCAGTACTTC; CDR3 protein: CAWLRWRSGRSSYEQYF
J gene: TRBJ2-7; V gene: TRBV4-3; D gene: TRBD1; CDR3 DNA: TGCGCCAGCAGCCAAGATCTCACCGGGACAGTAACTTACGAGCAGTACTTC; CDR3 protein: CASSQDLTGTVTYEQYF
J gene: TRBJ2-3; V gene: TRBV7-2; D gene: TRBD2; CDR3 DNA: TGTGCCAGCAGCGCCCTCAGCGGGAGGGCCTTCTATACGCAGTATTTT; CDR3 protein: CASSALSGRAFYTQYF
J gene: TRBJ2-7; V gene: TRBV30; D gene: .; CDR3 DNA: TGTGCCTGGAGTGACCCGGGACAGGGGCTGGGTCTAGCGGGAGTGGGGGAGCAGTACTTC; CDR3 protein: CAWSDPGQGLGLAGVGEQYF
J gene: TRBJ2-2; V gene: TRBV9; D gene: .; CDR3 DNA: TGTGCCAGCAGCGTACACCAGGGGAACACCGGGGAGCTGTTTTTT; CDR3 protein: CASSVHQGNTGELFF
J gene: TRBJ2-7; V gene: TRBV7-9; D gene: .; CDR3 DNA: TGTGCCAGCAGCTTAGCGAACTCCCCTCTCAGCCGGAGCGCCTACGAGCAGTACTTC; CDR3 protein: CASSLANSPLSRSAYEQYF
J gene: TRBJ1-1; V gene: TRBV28; D gene: .; CDR3 DNA: TGTGCCAGCGGGGGGATTCGTGAAGCTTTCTTT; CDR3 protein: CASGGIREAFF
J gene: TRBJ2-3; V gene: TRBV6-5; D gene: .; CDR3 DNA: TGTGCCAGCAGTTACTTCCAGGGAGATACGCAGTATTTT; CDR3 protein: CASSYFQGDTQYF
J gene: TRBJ1-2; V gene: TRBV5-1; D gene: TRBD1; CDR3 DNA: TGCGCCAGCAGCAGAACCTCAGGGGGCTGGGAGGGCTACACCTTC; CDR3 protein: CASSRTSGGWEGYTF
J gene: TRBJ1-6; V gene: TRBV30; D gene: .; CDR3 DNA: TGTGCCTGGAGGGGGGACTCAGGATCGGATTCACCCCTCCACTTT; CDR3 protein: CAWRGDSGSDSPLHF
J gene: TRBJ2-1; V gene: TRBV5-4; D gene: .; CDR3 DNA: TGTGCCAGCAGAAGCAAGACAGGTTACAATGAGCAGTTCTTC; CDR3 protein: CASRSKTGYNEQFF